Each of the 32 T cell receptor beta chains below was sequenced from the same sample in a study of OX40 agonist ivuxolimab in advanced cancers. Assay: immunoSEQ multiplex PCR; the TCRdb copy retains only in-frame clones and omits some. Of some 140,000 clones listed, under 95% are singletons. The sample in question was CD4+ or CD8+ T cells sorted from blood, obtained in a trial of the OX40 agonist ivuxolimab. These receptors originate from an adult with an advanced solid tumor such as melanoma, head and neck, liver or kidney cancer.

Notes on this clone: The sample holds other DNA sequences that translate to the same CDR3. J is TRBJ1-1 and V is TRBV18; no definite D call. V dropped 1 base and J dropped 0 bases, with 6 bases sitting between them. Germline-derived CDR1 and CDR2 are KGHSH and LQKENI. The CDR3 spans 14 residues. In DNA form, the CDR3 reads TGTGCCAGCTCACCACGGGGTCTGAACACTGAAGCTTTCTTT. Translated, it gives CASSPRGLNTEAFF. Supplemented by reference TRBV18 and TRBJ1-1, the full variable domain reads NAGVMQNPRHLVRRRGQEARLRCSPMKGHSHVYWYRQLPEEGLKFMVYLQKENIIDESGMPKERFSAEFPKEGPSILRIQQVVRGDSAAYFCASSPRGLNTEAFFGQGTRLTVV.

This CDR3 reads CASSARGSTDTQYF. The DNA of the CDR3 is TGTGCCAGCAGCGCCCGGGGCAGCACAGATACGCAGTATTTT. The chain carries TRBV6-5 and TRBJ2-3; D tentatively fits TRBD1 or TRBD2 (5 bases each). The germline V gene encodes CDR1 MNHEY and CDR2 SVGAGI. CDR3 length equals 14 residues. V was clipped by 6 bases and J by 0 bases, with 10 bases between them.

The chain has TRBV19 and TRBJ1-3; 8 bases fit TRBD1. Germline CDR1 is LNHDA and CDR2 is SQIVND (reference sequence). With V trimmed by 5 bases and J by 0 bases, 9 bases remained unmatched. The CDR3 totals 17 residues. This CDR3 reads CASSQARGLSSGNTIYF. In DNA, the CDR3 is TGTGCCAGTAGTCAAGCCAGGGGGCTAAGCTCTGGAAACACCATATATTTT. Drawing the rest from reference TRBV19 and TRBJ1-3, the complete variable domain is DGGITQSPKYLFRKEGQNVTLSCEQNLNHDAMYWYRQDPGQGLRLIYYSQIVNDFQKGDIAEGYSVSREKKESFPLTVTSAQKNPTAFYLCASSQARGLSSGNTIYFGEGSWLTVV.

This clone was recorded only once. This chain links TRBV7-9 with TRBJ2-7; D gene ambiguous. V was clipped by 1 base and J by 2 bases, with 9 bases between them. CDR3 length equals 14 residues. Looked up from germline, CDR1 is SEHNR and CDR2 is FQNEAQ (reference sequence). CDR3 nucleotide sequence: TGTGCCAGCAGCTTAGGAGACGGACCCTACGAGCAGTACTTC. Its protein product is CASSLGDGPYEQYF.

The CDR3 sequence is CASRRGTDQETQYF. CDR3 in DNA: TGTGCCAGCAGGCGAGGGACAGACCAAGAGACCCAGTACTTC. The J gene is TRBJ2-5, the V gene TRBV5-8; 7 bases map to TRBD1. The CDR3 sequence is 14 residues long. V gave up 5 bases and J gave up 0 bases; unmatched junction bases: 4. Germline loops: CDR1 SGHTS, CDR2 YDEGEE.

The chain is built from TRBV9 and TRBJ2-3; TRBD2 agrees at 9 bases. CDR1 is SGDLS and CDR2 is YYNGEE in the germline V gene. V lost 2 bases to trimming and J lost 7 bases; unmatched junction nucleotides: 5. The CDR3 loop spans 14 amino acids. CDR3 in DNA: TGTGCCAGCAGCGTTAATAGCGGGGGAAATACGCAGTATTTT. This codes for CASSVNSGGNTQYF.

The chain has TRBV7-2 and TRBJ2-2; D is unclear. V was trimmed by 5 bases and J by 6 bases, leaving 7 bases between them. The CDR3 loop spans 12 amino acids. Germline assignment: CDR1 SGHTA and CDR2 FQGNSA. The CDR3: CASSPDPGELFF. Here the CDR3 DNA reads TGTGCCAGCAGCCCGGATCCCGGGGAGCTGTTTTTT.

The rearrangement joins TRBV15 to TRBJ2-7, with 8 bases lining up with TRBD1. The CDR3 is 15 residues long. Germline V gives CDR1 LNHNV, CDR2 YYDKDF (reference sequence). The J segment lost 3 bases and the V segment lost 2 bases, leaving 6 bases of the junction unmatched. CDR3 residues: CATSRSGGIHYEQYF. CDR3 bases: TGTGCCACCAGCAGATCAGGGGGCATTCACTACGAGCAGTACTTC. The variable domain in full, with the rest retrieved from reference TRBV15 and TRBJ2-7, is DAMVIQNPRYQVTQFGKPVTLSCSQTLNHNVMYWYQQKSSQAPKLLFHYYDKDFNNEADTPDNFQSRRPNTSFCFLDIRSPGLGDTAMYLCATSRSGGIHYEQYFGPGTRLTVT.

J is TRBJ1-1 and V is TRBV10-3, with D tentatively TRBD1 (5 bases). V was pared by 4 bases and J by 1 base, with 7 bases between. This CDR3 has 13 residues. CDR1 ENHRY and CDR2 SYGVKD come from the germline V gene. This chain's CDR3 is CAISVTGNTEAFF. CDR3 coding DNA: TGTGCCATCAGTGTAACAGGGAACACTGAAGCTTTCTTT.

The rearrangement uses TRBV9 and TRBJ1-2, with TRBD1 identical over 8 bases. Germline CDR1 and CDR2: SGDLS and YYNGEE. The CDR3 covers 14 residues. Trimming cost V 3 bases and J 8 bases; bases outside gene matches: 9. CDR3 region: CASSGRTGRDGYTF. As DNA, the CDR3 is TGTGCCAGCAGCGGGCGGACAGGGAGGGACGGCTACACCTTC.

V gene TRBV7-2 combines with J gene TRBJ1-2; 8 bases are shared with TRBD1. Losses at the gene ends were 3 bases for V and 5 bases for J; bases not matched to a gene: 5. The CDR3 is 14 amino acids. In germline, CDR1 is SGHTA, CDR2 FQGNSA. The CDR3 region has the DNA TGTGCCAGCAGCTTCGGACAGGGACCTTATGGCTACACCTTC. Translation: CASSFGQGPYGYTF. Supplemented by reference TRBV7-2 and TRBJ1-2, the full variable domain reads GAGVSQSPSNKVTEKGKDVELRCDPISGHTALYWYRQSLGQGLEFLIYFQGNSAPDKSGLPSDRFSAERTGGSVSTLTIQRTQQEDSAVYLCASSFGQGPYGYTFGSGTRLTVV.

V gene TRBV11-2 combines with J gene TRBJ1-3; D is unresolved. The CDR3 extends over 15 amino acids. The V gene's germline CDR1 is SGHAT and CDR2 FQNNGV. The V gene lost 4 bases and the J gene lost 5 bases, with 15 bases spanning the gap. The CDR3 loop reads CASSSAGYSRNTIYF. Written as DNA, the CDR3 is TGTGCCAGCAGCTCAGCGGGGTATTCGAGAAACACCATATATTTT.

The J gene is TRBJ1-5, the V gene TRBV11-3; D uncertain. Trimming left V 3 bases short and J 8 bases short, with 17 bases between. Germline V CDR1 and CDR2: SGHNT, YENEEA. The CDR3 is 15 amino acids. In DNA, the CDR3 is TGTGCCAGCAGCTTCAGAGACCGAGGTCTAGAGCCCCAGCATTTT. It yields the protein CASSFRDRGLEPQHF.

This sequence joins TRBV5-1 and TRBJ1-2; D is uncertain. Per germline, CDR1 SGHRS and CDR2 YFSETQ. The CDR3 length is 15 residues. The V gene lost 5 bases and the J gene lost 1 base, with 15 bases spanning the gap. The CDR3 sequence is CASRGVPEGNYGYTF. The DNA of the CDR3 is TGCGCCAGCAGGGGAGTCCCAGAGGGTAACTATGGCTACACCTTC.

The sample holds one count of this clone. An end of the junction differs from the germline gene, which may be a read error. The chain joins TRBV5-4 to TRBJ2-7, with TRBD1 identical over 9 bases. Per germline, CDR1 SGHNT and CDR2 YYREEE (reference sequence). This CDR3 region has 18 residues. Here the CDR3 DNA reads TGCGCCAGCAGCCAACTTGTCGACAGGGGGAAGGTTGCCTACGAGCAGTACTTC. It translates to CASSQLVDRGKVAYEQYF.

The gene calls are TRBV19 and TRBJ2-5; D possibly corresponds to TRBD2 (7 bases). The CDR3 is 15 amino acids. V was trimmed by 4 bases and J by 10 bases, leaving 22 bases between them. Germline loops: CDR1 LNHDA, CDR2 SQIVND (reference sequence). CDR3 nucleotides: TGTGCCAGTAGTAGAGGGCAGCGGGGAAGGGGGATCCAGTACTTC. This sequence encodes CASSRGQRGRGIQYF.

The chain employs TRBV9 and TRBJ2-4, with 8 bases that match TRBD2. The V gene end was trimmed by 4 bases and the J gene end by 6 bases; junction bases not matched to a gene: 6. Germline-derived CDR1 and CDR2 are SGDLS and YYNGEE. The CDR3 extends over 14 amino acids. CDR3 DNA: TGTGCCAGCAGCCCCACGGGGGGGGGAAACATTCAGTACTTC. Translation: CASSPTGGGNIQYF.

The V and J genes are TRBV5-6 and TRBJ1-1, with TRBD1 matching over 9 bases. Germline V gene lookup returns CDR1 SGHDT and CDR2 YYEEEE. The CDR3 extends over 18 amino acids. The J segment lost 3 bases and the V segment lost 1 base, leaving 13 bases of the junction unmatched. The CDR3 DNA reads as TGTGCCAGCAGCTTGTCCCCCCTGTTACAGGGGGCATACACTGAAGCTTTCTTT. As protein: CASSLSPLLQGAYTEAFF. The entire variable domain, with the rest obtained from reference TRBV5-6 and TRBJ1-1, is as follows: DAGVTQSPTHLIKTRGQQVTLRCSPKSGHDTVSWYQQALGQGPQFIFQYYEEEERQRGNFPDRFSGHQFPNYSSELNVNALLLGDSALYLCASSLSPLLQGAYTEAFFGQGTRLTVV.

The chain employs TRBV10-2 and TRBJ2-7; 7 positions match TRBD1. V was clipped by 8 bases and J by 2 bases; unmatched bases: 15. The CDR3 runs 16 residues. Germline lookup yields CDR1 WSHSY and CDR2 SAAADI. DNA for the CDR3: TGCGCCAGCGGCGGCTCAGGACAGGCCCGACCCTACGAGCAGTACTTC. It is translated as CASGGSGQARPYEQYF.

The genes are TRBV30 and TRBJ2-1; 7 bases are a match to TRBD2. This CDR3 is built from 15 residues. With 5 bases clipped from V and 7 bases from J, the junction kept 14 bases outside the gene matches. From germline, CDR1 is GTSNPN and CDR2 SVGIG (reference sequence). CDR3 sequence (DNA): TGTGCCTGGGGTTGGCGGGGGTCTGCGGGGAATGAGCAGTTCTTC. Its translation is CAWGWRGSAGNEQFF.

The rearrangement uses TRBV6-5 and TRBJ1-2; D may be TRBD1 (5 bases). V lost 7 bases and J lost 5, with 14 bases in between. Germline lookup yields CDR1 MNHEY and CDR2 SVGAGI. The CDR3 covers 13 residues. CDR3 loop: CASTPGGRYGYTF. The DNA of the CDR3 is TGTGCCAGCACTCCCGGGGGGAGGTATGGCTACACCTTC.

In its sample, this clone was seen once. The V call is TRBV6-1, the J call TRBJ2-2; the D is unclear. This CDR3 region has 12 residues. CDR1 is MNHNS and CDR2 is SASEGT in the germline V gene. Between the trimmed V and J ends, which lost 1 base and 8 bases, there was a span of 5 bases. Written as DNA, the CDR3 is TGTGCCAGCAGTGAAGGATCTGGGGAGCTGTTTTTT. It codes for CASSEGSGELFF.

V and J are TRBV7-2 and TRBJ2-1; D not resolved. Germline-derived CDR1 and CDR2 are SGHTA and FQGNSA. This CDR3 is built from 13 residues. V lost 5 bases and J 5 bases, leaving 10 bases between the germline ends. The CDR3 nucleotides are TGTGCCAGCAGCCCGCCCAGAGACAATGAGCAGTTCTTC. Protein: CASSPPRDNEQFF.

The chain is built from TRBV5-1 and TRBJ2-1; no clear D gene. Deletions cut 2 bases from V and 5 bases from J, with 5 bases between. Looked up from germline, CDR1 is SGHRS and CDR2 is YFSETQ. The CDR3 spans 12 residues. The CDR3 nucleotides read TGCGCCAGCAGCTTTATTAACAATGAGCAGTTCTTC. This gives the protein CASSFINNEQFF.

The sample holds one count of this clone. V and J are TRBV11-2 and TRBJ2-7; D may be TRBD1 (5 bases). Germline loops: CDR1 SGHAT, CDR2 FQNNGV. CDR3 length: 12 residues. V was shortened by 4 bases and J by 4 bases, with 8 bases between the two germline ends. The CDR3 DNA reads as TGTGCCAGCAGCTCCGACAGATACGAGCAGTACTTC. Protein: CASSSDRYEQYF.

V gene TRBV2 combines with J gene TRBJ2-3; the D gene could be TRBD1 or TRBD2 (5 bases each). Trimming took off 8 bases at V and 2 bases at J, with 11 bases between the two ends. Germline-derived CDR1 and CDR2 are SNHLY and FYNNEI. This CDR3 is 13 amino acids long. The CDR3, as DNA: TGTGCCAGCTCGGGGCCCTTCACAGATACGCAGTATTTT. Translation: CASSGPFTDTQYF. The full variable domain, completed using reference TRBV2 and TRBJ2-3, is EPEVTQTPSHQVTQMGQEVILRCVPISNHLYFYWYRQILGQKVEFLVSFYNNEISEKSEIFDDQFSVERPDGSNFTLKIRSTKLEDSAMYFCASSGPFTDTQYFGPGTRLTVL.

V usage is TRBV2 and J usage is TRBJ2-3, with a tentative D call TRBD1 (7 bases). V gave up 8 bases and J gave up 4 bases, with 16 bases separating them. The germline gives CDR1 SNHLY, CDR2 FYNNEI. The CDR3 is 14 amino acids. CDR3 sequence (DNA): TGTGCCAGCGGGGGGCTAACAGGGGCAGATACGCAGTATTTT. This translates into CASGGLTGADTQYF.

V and J are TRBV19 and TRBJ2-3, with TRBD2 matching over 9 bases. CDR1 is LNHDA and CDR2 is SQIVND in the germline V gene (reference sequence). This CDR3 is 15 amino acids long. The V segment lost 1 base and the J segment 2 bases; nucleotides outside the gene matches: 1. The CDR3 nucleotides are TGTGCCAGTAGTATAGGACTAGCGGACACAGATACGCAGTATTTT. It is translated as CASSIGLADTDTQYF.

This chain connects TRBV28 to TRBJ1-1; 11 bases are a match to TRBD1. From germline, CDR1 is MDHEN and CDR2 SYDVKM. Trimming cost V 5 bases and J 11 bases; bases outside gene matches: 10. CDR3 length: 14 residues. The CDR3 protein is CASSPGQGAISAFF. The CDR3, as DNA: TGTGCCAGCAGTCCCGGACAGGGGGCTATATCGGCTTTCTTT.

The chain joins TRBV7-2 to TRBJ1-3; D uncertain. The V end lost 2 bases, the J end lost 3 bases, and 8 bases lay between the germline ends. Germline loops: CDR1 SGHTA, CDR2 FQGNSA. The CDR3 length is 14 residues. The CDR3 DNA follows: TGTGCCAGCAGCTTATGGCGGGGTGGAAACACCATATATTTT. Translation: CASSLWRGGNTIYF.

CDR3 amino acids: CASSGTGEKETQYF. In DNA form, the CDR3 reads TGCGCCAGCAGCGGAACAGGGGAGAAAGAGACCCAGTACTTC. The chain uses TRBV5-1 and TRBJ2-5, with 7 bases that match TRBD1. The CDR3 is 14 amino acids. Germline V gene sequence: CDR1 SGHRS, CDR2 YFSETQ. The junction had 6 bases not matched to a gene; V was cut back by 4 bases and J by 3 bases.

The J gene is TRBJ2-3, the V gene TRBV5-4; possibly TRBD1 or TRBD2 for D (5 bases each). The CDR3 runs 12 residues. Trimming cost V 3 bases and J 10 bases, with 12 bases left between them. Germline V CDR1 and CDR2: SGHNT, YYREEE (reference sequence). CDR3 loop: CASSSWDGAQYF. CDR3 nucleotides: TGTGCCAGCAGCTCCTGGGACGGCGCGCAGTATTTT.